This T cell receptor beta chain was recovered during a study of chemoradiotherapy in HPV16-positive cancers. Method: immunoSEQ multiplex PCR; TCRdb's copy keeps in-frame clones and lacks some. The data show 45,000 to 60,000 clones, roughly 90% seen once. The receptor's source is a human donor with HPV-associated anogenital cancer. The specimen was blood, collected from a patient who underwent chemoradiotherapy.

CDR3 sequence (DNA): TGTGCCAGCTGCCCGGGGAGCAATCAGCCCCAGCATTTT. Its protein product is CASCPGSNQPQHF. V is TRBV6-5 and J is TRBJ1-5; D is unresolved. V dropped 8 bases and J dropped 1 base, with 9 bases sitting between them. Germline V gene data show CDR1 as MNHEY and CDR2 as SVGAGI. There are 13 residues in the CDR3.